A selection of T cell receptor beta chains follows, all from one sample in a study of T cell repertoires in cytomegalovirus infection. A single record per CDR3 protein comes from TCRdb applying MiXCR to the reads. The sample consists of approximately 180,000 distinct CDR3 sequences, approximately 9.7% of them appearing once. The sequenced sample consisted of PBMCs. These receptors originate from a human donor in good health (CMV status not recorded). Some clones in this sample may be carry-over from other donors' samples. Each CDR3 is given with its conserved first and last residue. The D gene is left open where the match is weak. Expanded clones are given a class, and other clones once, few, many or no size at all.

cdr3_nt cdr3_aa j_call d_call v_call clone_size
TGTGCCAGTAGACTCCCGTTTGAGGGGAACACTGAAGCTTTCTTT CASRLPFEGNTEAFF TRBJ1-1 - TRBV19 many
TGTGCCAGCAGCTTTGGGGTATCGGGGAATTCACCCCTCCACTTT CASSFGVSGNSPLHF TRBJ1-6 - TRBV7-2 many
TGTGCCAGCAGCCAAGGGGGGTTTGAGCAGTACTTC CASSQGGFEQYF TRBJ2-7 - TRBV7-2 many
TGTGCCAGCAGCCGCCGGGGGGAAACTAGCACAGATACGCAGTATTTT CASSRRGETSTDTQYF TRBJ2-3 TRBD2 TRBV11-2 few
TGTGCCAGCAGCTTAGACAACTCGAACACCGGGGAGCTGTTTTTT CASSLDNSNTGELFF TRBJ2-2 - TRBV7-2 many
TGTGCCAGCAGCTTAGCGACTCACGCCAACGAGCAGTACTTC CASSLATHANEQYF TRBJ2-7 - TRBV7-2 many
TGTGCCAGCAGTAGGGGGCTAGCGGGAGGTTCCTACAATGAGCAGTTCTTC CASSRGLAGGSYNEQFF TRBJ2-1 TRBD2 TRBV6-2/TRBV6-3 few
TGTGCCAGCAGCTTACGGCAGTATCAGCCCCAGCATTTT CASSLRQYQPQHF TRBJ1-5 - TRBV7-9 few
TGTGCCAGCAGTTCGGCAGGCGGCAATCAGCCCCAGCATTTT CASSSAGGNQPQHF TRBJ1-5 - TRBV28 many
TGTGCCATCAGTGAGTACCTGGAGGGGTTGGTGTCCTACGAGCAGTACTTC CAISEYLEGLVSYEQYF TRBJ2-7 - TRBV10-3 many
TGTGCCAGCAGTTTAGCGCTAGGGGGGGCGAGGAATCAGCCCCAGCATTTT CASSLALGGARNQPQHF TRBJ1-5 - TRBV12-3/TRBV12-4 many
TGCAGTGCTAGTGACCCGACTAGCGGATACAATGAGCAGTTCTTC CSASDPTSGYNEQFF TRBJ2-1 TRBD2 TRBV20-1 few
TGTGCCAGCAGCTTATCTGGACAGTCGAACACCGGGGAGCTGTTTTTT CASSLSGQSNTGELFF TRBJ2-2 - TRBV7-6 many
TGTGCCTGCGTAAAAGCGGGCAGAATGAACACTGAAGCTTTCTTT CACVKAGRMNTEAFF TRBJ1-1 - TRBV30 -
TGTGCCAGCAGCGTGCCTGACTCTTACGAGCAGTACTTC CASSVPDSYEQYF TRBJ2-7 - TRBV5-4 many
TGTGCCAGCAGCCAAGGACAGGCCAACACTGAAGCTTTCTTT CASSQGQANTEAFF TRBJ1-1 TRBD1 TRBV11-2 many
TGTGCCAGCAGTTTATCTCGGCCAAGCACAGATACGCAGTATTTT CASSLSRPSTDTQYF TRBJ2-3 - TRBV27 many
TGTGCCAGCACTTATACTGGGAGCACTGAAGCGTTCTTT CASTYTGSTEAFF TRBJ1-1 - TRBV6-2/TRBV6-3 -
TGTGCCAGCAGCTTAAGCGGGAGGGCTGTTTCCTACAATGAGCAGTTCTTC CASSLSGRAVSYNEQFF TRBJ2-1 TRBD2 TRBV5-6 many
TGTGCCAGCTCATCATTAGGGGAGCTTTACAATGAGCAGTTCTTC CASSSLGELYNEQFF TRBJ2-1 - TRBV18 few
TGCAGTGCTAGAAAGTCCACAGATACGCAGTATTTT CSARKSTDTQYF TRBJ2-3 - TRBV20-1 -
TGTGCCAGCAGCTTAGTTGGAGGAACGCGAAACACCATATATTTT CASSLVGGTRNTIYF TRBJ1-3 - TRBV7-2 many
TGTGCCAGTTCTCAGGGGGCCCTCAATGAGCAGTTCTTC CASSQGALNEQFF TRBJ2-1 TRBD1 TRBV28 many
TGTGCCAGCATCGAACACGTCCTGGGCGAGCAGTACTTC CASIEHVLGEQYF TRBJ2-7 - TRBV7-9 few
TGCAGCGTGCCCGGGACAGCGTACAATGAGCAGTTCTTC CSVPGTAYNEQFF TRBJ2-1 TRBD1 TRBV29-1 few
TGTGCCAGCAGCCGACTCATCGATCAGCCCCAGCATTTT CASSRLIDQPQHF TRBJ1-5 - TRBV7-2 many
TGCGCCAGCAGACGGGGACTAGCGGGACCTAACACCGGGGAGCTGTTTTTT CASRRGLAGPNTGELFF TRBJ2-2 TRBD2 TRBV5-1 many
TGCGACAGCAGCCAAGAGACGACAAGCTCTGGAAACACCATATATTTT CDSSQETTSSGNTIYF TRBJ1-3 - TRBV4-3 -
TGTGCCGGCACCCGGGACAGGGATGCAGAGACCCAGTACTTC CAGTRDRDAETQYF TRBJ2-5 TRBD1 TRBV2 -
TGCGCCAGCAGCTTGGTTGGGCAAGAGACCCAGTACTTC CASSLVGQETQYF TRBJ2-5 - TRBV5-1 few
TGTGCCAGCAGTTCAAGGGGGACAGGGTCGTTCACCCACGAGCAGTACTTC CASSSRGTGSFTHEQYF TRBJ2-7 TRBD1 TRBV27 many
TGTGCCAGCAGTGAATCCGGGACAGGGGGCAGAGCTTTCTTT CASSESGTGGRAFF TRBJ1-1 TRBD1 TRBV2 few
TGTGCCAGCAGCTTAGCCCGGAGGGGAAAACTGTTTTTT CASSLARRGKLFF TRBJ1-4 - TRBV7-2 many
TGTGCCAGCAAGGAACAGGGGAACTCCTACGAGCAGTACTTC CASKEQGNSYEQYF TRBJ2-7 TRBD1 TRBV7-2 many
TGTGCCAGCAATGAACAGGGTTCGCAGTTCTTC CASNEQGSQFF TRBJ2-1 - TRBV2 many
TGTGCCAGCAGCAACCTCCGGGCCCACCCGTACGAGCAGTACTTC CASSNLRAHPYEQYF TRBJ2-7 - TRBV7-9 -
TGTGCCAGCAGTTATTCTCCGGGACAGGGGCCCGAGACCCAGTACTTC CASSYSPGQGPETQYF TRBJ2-5 TRBD1 TRBV28 -
TGCGCCAGCAGCTTGGAGGGATCGTGGGACAATCAGCAGTTCTTC CASSLEGSWDNQQFF TRBJ2-1 - TRBV5-1 few
TGTGCCAGCAGCCGACCCTCTGGGCGGGAGGCCTACAATGAGCAGTTCTTC CASSRPSGREAYNEQFF TRBJ2-1 TRBD2 TRBV7-3 many
TGTGCCAGCAGCTTAGGGGTAGTAAACACTGAAGCTTTCTTT CASSLGVVNTEAFF TRBJ1-1 - TRBV7-8 many
TGTGCCATCAGTGAGGGACAGAACACTGAAGCTTTCTTT CAISEGQNTEAFF TRBJ1-1 - TRBV10-3 few
TGTGCCAGTAGTAGAGGGCTAGCGGGAGTCGGGGGGGGAGATGAGCAGTTCTTC CASSRGLAGVGGGDEQFF TRBJ2-1 TRBD2 TRBV19 -
TGTGCCAGCAGCCCCCGGGGAGGCGGTGAGCAGTTCTTC CASSPRGGGEQFF TRBJ2-1 - TRBV7-6 many
TGTGCCACCAGCAGAGGTACAGACAATTCACCCCTCCACTTT CATSRGTDNSPLHF TRBJ1-6 - TRBV15 -
TGTGCCAGCAGCTTAGGAGGGGGATGGGGTTCACCCCTCCACTTT CASSLGGGWGSPLHF TRBJ1-6 - TRBV7-2 many
TGTGCCAGCAGTTCGCAAGACACCATATATTTT CASSSQDTIYF TRBJ1-3 - TRBV28 many
TGTGCCAGCAGCCAATCCGGGACAGGTTTAGAAAAACTGTTTTTT CASSQSGTGLEKLFF TRBJ1-4 TRBD1 TRBV7-2 many
TGTGCCAGCAGCCCTACGTCAGGGGCCTACTGGGAAGCTTTCTTT CASSPTSGAYWEAFF TRBJ1-1 - TRBV28 few
TGTGCCAGCAGCTTCAATCAGGGAACTGAAGCTTTCTTT CASSFNQGTEAFF TRBJ1-1 - TRBV7-9 many